These 14 T cell receptor beta chains were sequenced from one sample in a study of shared clonotypes between healthy human individuals (dated by TCRdb to between 2020 and 2021). To prepare the library, the immunoSEQ multiplex PCR assay was applied. As stored in TCRdb, this immuneACCESS dataset retains in-frame rearrangements with V and J assigned. A fraction of the clones does not appear; measured against another copy, unresolved V genes explain less than half of the discrepancy, and the remainder lacks a known reason. The sample includes about 2.4 million clones, with roughly 93% observed a single time. The ten largest clones represent approximately 0.36% of the sample. The sequencing sample was made of naive CD4+ T cells from PBMCs. What the cell subset or site label conveys for this sample: CD45RA+ positively selected. The receptors originated from a man between 18 and 29 years old in good health. Some clones in this sample may be carry-over from other donors' samples.

The DNA of the CDR3 is TGTGCCAGCAGCCTGGCACAGGGGGGGATCACAGATACGCAGTATTTT. It codes for CASSLAQGGITDTQYF. The V call is TRBV7-6, the J call TRBJ2-3, with D possibly being TRBD1 (8 bases). Trimming pared 5 bases from V and 2 bases from J, leaving 17 bases between. CDR1 SGHVS and CDR2 FNYEAQ come from the germline V gene. The CDR3 has 16 amino acids. Looking up the rest from reference TRBV7-6 and TRBJ2-3 gives the full variable domain: GAGVSQSPRYKVTKRGQDVALRCDPISGHVSLYWYRQALGQGPEFLTYFNYEAQQDKSGLPNDRFSAERPEGSISTLTIQRTEQRDSAMYRCASSLAQGGITDTQYFGPGTRLTVL.

This chain uses TRBV27 with TRBJ1-1; 8 nucleotides agree with TRBD1. CDR1 and CDR2 (germline): MNHEY, SMNVEV (reference sequence). V shed 4 bases and J 9 bases; nucleotides not matched to a gene: 4. The CDR3 runs to 12 residues. CDR3 in DNA: TGTGCCAGCAGTTCCAGGGGGCTACAAGCTTTCTTT. It specifies CASSSRGLQAFF.

The chain recombines TRBV5-6 with TRBJ1-1; 11 bases agree with TRBD1. This CDR3 is 15 amino acids long. The ends lost 2 bases at V and 6 bases at J; junction bases unmatched: 6. Germline CDR1 SGHDT, CDR2 YYEEEE. CDR3 in amino acids: CASSFGWDRGSEAFF. CDR3 DNA: TGTGCCAGCAGCTTCGGGTGGGACAGGGGGTCTGAAGCTTTCTTT.

This clone came up once. The V gene is TRBV10-3, the J gene TRBJ1-5; no definite D call. There are 13 residues in the CDR3. The germline V gene encodes CDR1 ENHRY and CDR2 SYGVKD. The V end lost 10 bases, the J end lost 6 bases, and 16 bases lay between the germline ends. CDR3: CATTPTWGQPQHF. CDR3 bases: TGTGCCACCACTCCAACTTGGGGTCAGCCCCAGCATTTT.

The chain uses TRBV7-3 and TRBJ2-3; D is ambiguous. In germline, CDR1 is SGHTA, CDR2 FQGTGA. There are 16 residues in the CDR3. Deletions cut 3 bases from V and 0 bases from J, with 13 bases between. The CDR3 sequence is CASSLGLATSTDTQYF. The CDR3 nucleotides are TGTGCCAGCAGCTTGGGGTTGGCGACTAGCACAGATACGCAGTATTTT.

V is TRBV7-2 and J is TRBJ1-3, with unresolved D. The CDR3 runs 15 residues. V shed 2 bases and J shed 0 bases, with 8 bases lying between them. Germline V lookup: CDR1 SGHTA, CDR2 FQGNSA. CDR3 in DNA: TGTGCCAGCAGCTTAAGGGCCTACTCTGGAAACACCATATATTTT. It yields the protein CASSLRAYSGNTIYF.

The V gene is TRBV27, the J gene TRBJ1-1, with TRBD1 matching 8 bases. The V and J ends lost 5 bases and 6 bases, in that order; junction bases with no gene match: 14. CDR1 MNHEY and CDR2 SMNVEV come from the germline V gene (reference sequence). The CDR3 is 16 residues long. CDR3 sequence: CASSPSGGQGTAEAFF. For the CDR3, the DNA is TGTGCCAGCAGTCCTTCAGGCGGACAGGGAACGGCTGAAGCTTTCTTT.

This clone came up once. The rearrangement joins TRBV7-3 to TRBJ1-2; 11 bases map to TRBD1. The junction had 10 bases not matched to a gene; V was cut back by 9 bases and J by 7 bases. The CDR3 is made up of 14 amino acids. Germline V gene lookup returns CDR1 SGHTA and CDR2 FQGTGA. This CDR3 is CASRRDRGFGGYTF. Here the CDR3 DNA reads TGTGCCAGTCGCCGGGACAGGGGGTTCGGTGGCTACACCTTC.

With regard to this clone: Distinct nucleotide sequences in the sample also encode this CDR3. J is TRBJ2-2 and V is TRBV28; D ambiguous. The germline V gene encodes CDR1 MDHEN and CDR2 SYDVKM. The CDR3 runs to 13 residues. V dropped 3 bases and J dropped 0 bases, with 2 bases sitting between them. The CDR3 is CASSFSNTGELFF. As DNA, the CDR3 is TGTGCCAGCAGTTTTTCGAACACCGGGGAGCTGTTTTTT.

This sequence joins TRBV7-2 and TRBJ2-1; TRBD2 agrees at 11 bases. From germline, CDR1 is SGHTA and CDR2 FQGNSA. Trimming removed 5 bases from V and 9 bases from J; junction bases left unmatched: 9. The CDR3 has 15 amino acids. CDR3 amino acids: CASSQTSGSFSEQFF. CDR3 bases: TGTGCCAGCAGCCAAACTAGCGGGAGTTTTAGTGAGCAGTTCTTC.

The CDR3 reads CASSQDRGRESYYEQYF. The CDR3 DNA is TGTGCCAGCAGCCAAGATAGGGGTAGGGAGTCGTACTACGAGCAGTACTTC. The chain joins TRBV4-2 to TRBJ2-7, with D perhaps assigned TRBD1 or TRBD2 (5 bases each). The CDR3 loop spans 17 amino acids. The germline gives CDR1 LGHNA, CDR2 YNFKEQ. V lost 0 bases and J lost 3, with 18 bases in between.

The genes are TRBV7-9 and TRBJ1-1; D not resolved. Germline V gene data show CDR1 as SEHNR and CDR2 as FQNEAQ (reference sequence). V was cut by 2 bases and J by 1 base, with 8 bases left in between. The CDR3 is 14 residues long. The CDR3 loop reads CASSLPPGNTEAFF. The CDR3 nucleotides read TGTGCCAGCAGCTTACCCCCAGGGAACACTGAAGCTTTCTTT.

The chain is built from TRBV28 and TRBJ1-2; D gene uncertain. The CDR3 consists of 14 residues. From germline, CDR1 is MDHEN and CDR2 SYDVKM. Trimming cost V 2 bases and J 4 bases, with 11 bases left between them. The CDR3 protein is CASSLGRRRYGYTF. The CDR3 nucleotides are TGTGCCAGCAGTTTAGGGCGAAGACGCTATGGCTACACCTTC.

This chain uses TRBV4-1 with TRBJ1-5; D gene unclear. Germline-derived CDR1 and CDR2 are MGHRA and YSYEKL. The V end was cut by 2 bases, the J end by 7 bases, with 15 bases between. There are 15 residues in the CDR3. CDR3 sequence: CASSQTGEVGQPQHF. CDR3 coding DNA: TGCGCCAGCAGCCAAACCGGGGAGGTGGGGCAGCCCCAGCATTTT.